Following are 6 T cell receptor beta chains from one sample sequenced in a study of cytomegalovirus exposure and HLA in healthy donors. The PCR used 60 Vbeta and 13 Jbeta primers. The table came from immunoSEQ multiplex PCR; TCRdb's copy has only in-frame clones and leaves some out. The table has roughly 200,000 clones, 77% seen once; the top ten hold more than 3.5%. The specimen was PBMCs. The source of these receptors is an older woman in good health and CMV-seropositive.

This sequence joins TRBV30 and TRBJ2-2; 9 nucleotides agree with TRBD1. The CDR3 has 13 amino acids. CDR1 is GTSNPN and CDR2 is SVGIG in the germline V gene (reference sequence). The ends lost 8 bases at V and 6 bases at J; junction bases unmatched: 7. The CDR3 here is CARHRGRSGELFF. CDR3 in DNA: TGTGCCAGACACAGGGGGCGGTCCGGGGAGCTGTTTTTT.

The chain's CDR3 is CASRKLVRRNEQYF. The CDR3 DNA sequence: TGCGCCAGCAGGAAACTAGTCAGGCGGAACGAGCAGTACTTC. The chain is built from TRBV10-1 and TRBJ2-5, with D perhaps matching TRBD2 (5 bases). Near its end, the DNA agrees better with TRBJ2-7, so the J call may be wrong. CDR3 length: 14 residues. Germline V gene lookup returns CDR1 WNHNN and CDR2 SYGVQD (reference sequence).

This chain uses TRBV27 with TRBJ2-2; D unclear. V lost 0 bases, J lost 2 bases, and 4 bases lay in between. The V gene's germline CDR1 is MNHEY and CDR2 SMNVEV (reference sequence). This CDR3 has 14 residues. Here the CDR3 reads CASSLSLNTGELFF. DNA for the CDR3: TGTGCCAGCAGTTTATCCCTTAACACCGGGGAGCTGTTTTTT.

This clone was counted between two and nine times. V usage is TRBV2 and J usage is TRBJ1-4; D is perhaps TRBD1 (6 bases). This CDR3 is built from 16 residues. The germline gives CDR1 SNHLY, CDR2 FYNNEI. The V end lost 3 bases, the J end lost 8 bases, and 19 bases lay between the germline ends. DNA for the CDR3: TGTGCCAGCAGTGACAATCCCCAGGGGTCGGGGGAAAAACTGTTTTTT. This translates into CASSDNPQGSGEKLFF.

The gene calls are TRBV18 and TRBJ1-5; D might be TRBD1 (6 bases). Looked up from germline, CDR1 is KGHSH and CDR2 is LQKENI. The germline V and J ends were trimmed by 4 bases and 6 bases, with 16 bases remaining between them. This CDR3 is 15 amino acids long. The CDR3 loop reads CASSLGRGAGQPQHF. CDR3 nucleotides: TGTGCCAGCTCACTTGGGAGGGGGGCCGGTCAGCCCCAGCATTTT.

The V and J genes are TRBV11-2 and TRBJ2-5; weak D call: TRBD1 (6 bases). V was clipped by 5 bases and J by 2 bases, with 12 bases between them. CDR1 SGHAT and CDR2 FQNNGV come from the germline V gene. The CDR3 has 14 amino acids. The CDR3 sequence: CASSPPTGQETQYF. The CDR3 DNA is TGTGCCAGCAGCCCCCCGACAGGACAAGAGACCCAGTACTTC.